These 21 T cell receptor beta chains came from one sample sequenced in a study of blood T cell repertoires in COVID-19. The assay was immunoSEQ multiplex PCR, and TCRdb's table has in-frame clones only and misses some. The sample lists some 200,000 clones; just under 90% were seen once. The specimen was peripheral blood. The receptors here all came from a woman aged 18-29 years who had recovered from COVID-19.

This clone has a handful of counts. The rearrangement uses TRBV28 and TRBJ1-2, with 10 bases aligning to TRBD1. Germline lookup yields CDR1 MDHEN and CDR2 SYDVKM. Trimming cost V 5 bases and J 10 bases; bases outside gene matches: 10. The CDR3 has 14 amino acids. The CDR3 region has the DNA TGTGCCAGCAGTCTCACAAGGGACAGGGGATTCTACACCTTC. Residues: CASSLTRDRGFYTF.

CDR3 region: CASRYGQGGETQYF. The CDR3 nucleotides read TGTGCCAGCAGATACGGACAGGGGGGAGAGACCCAGTACTTC. The gene calls are TRBV6-6 and TRBJ2-5; 10 bases map to TRBD1. V shed 6 bases, J shed 4 bases, and the junction held 5 bases outside the gene matches. Germline CDR1 MNHNY, CDR2 SVGAGI (reference sequence). This CDR3 region has 14 residues.

The chain links TRBV20-1 to TRBJ2-7; 13 bases map to TRBD2. The CDR3 sequence is 14 residues long. Germline V gene sequence: CDR1 DFQATT, CDR2 SNEGSKA (reference sequence). After removal of 5 bases from V and 6 bases from J, the junction contained 7 bases not matched to a gene. CDR3 nucleotides: TGCAGTGCTTGTGGGACTAGCGGGGCTCGCGAGCAGTACTTC. Translated: CSACGTSGAREQYF.

The sample holds one count of this clone. This sequence joins TRBV5-1 and TRBJ2-1; no clear D. Per germline, CDR1 SGHRS and CDR2 YFSETQ. This CDR3 contains 13 residues. V was shortened by 0 bases and J by 5 bases, with 6 bases between the two germline ends. CDR3 bases: TGCGCCAGCAGCTTGGAACAGAACAATGAGCAGTTCTTC. Its translation is CASSLEQNNEQFF.

This chain connects TRBV6-1 to TRBJ1-4; no definite D call. The CDR3 is 17 amino acids. Germline CDR1 is MNHNS and CDR2 is SASEGT. V was clipped by 2 bases and J by 4 bases, with 17 bases between them. The CDR3 spells CASSELGGGSGNEKLFF. CDR3 in DNA: TGTGCCAGCAGTGAATTGGGTGGAGGCAGTGGTAATGAAAAACTGTTTTTT.

This clone was seen only a few times. The J gene is TRBJ1-2, the V gene TRBV25-1, with no clear D. The CDR3 length is 10 residues. Between the trimmed V and J ends, which lost 3 bases and 13 bases, there was a span of 9 bases. The germline gives CDR1 MGHDK, CDR2 SYGVNS. CDR3 region: CASSDRYLTF. The CDR3 nucleotides read TGTGCCAGCAGTGACAGGTACCTCACCTTC.

This clone was observed a single time. The genes are TRBV9 and TRBJ2-1; 8 bases align to TRBD1. Trimming took 0 bases from V and 5 from J; bases not matched to a gene: 7. Germline-derived CDR1 and CDR2 are SGDLS and YYNGEE. The CDR3 spans 16 residues. The CDR3, as DNA: TGTGCCAGCAGCGTAGGGGCAGGGACAGGACACAATGAGCAGTTCTTC. Its protein product is CASSVGAGTGHNEQFF.

In this sample, this clone turned up once. CDR3 DNA sequence: TGTGCCAGCAGCACAGGTAAAGGGGAGCAGTACGTC. Its protein product is CASSTGKGEQYV. The chain employs TRBV5-4 and TRBJ2-7; perhaps TRBD1 as D (5 bases). There are 12 residues in the CDR3. CDR1 and CDR2 (germline): SGHNT, YYREEE (reference sequence). V lost 4 bases and J 7 bases, leaving 12 bases between the germline ends.

The sample holds a few counts of this clone. CDR3 nucleotides: TGTGCCAGCAGCCAAGGTTCGGCCGGGACAGGGTATTCACCCCTCCACTTT. Encoded protein: CASSQGSAGTGYSPLHF. J is TRBJ1-6 and V is TRBV3-1 (or the pseudogene TRBV3-2); 9 bases line up with TRBD1. CDR1 LGHDT and CDR2 YNNKEL come from the germline V gene (reference sequence). J gave up 8 bases and V 1 base, and 9 bases lay outside the gene matches. This CDR3 is 17 amino acids long.

The V and J genes are TRBV9 and TRBJ2-3; D perhaps matches TRBD2 (5 bases). Looked up from germline, CDR1 is SGDLS and CDR2 is YYNGEE. The CDR3 runs 16 residues. Between the trimmed V and J ends, which lost 2 bases and 4 bases, there was a span of 17 bases. CDR3 protein: CASSVRSSDEPDTQYF. The CDR3 DNA follows: TGTGCCAGCAGCGTCCGGAGTAGCGATGAACCAGATACGCAGTATTTT. Using reference TRBV9 and TRBJ2-3 for the parts outside the CDR3, the full variable domain is DSGVTQTPKHLITATGQRVTLRCSPRSGDLSVYWYQQSLDQGLQFLIQYYNGEERAKGNILERFSAQQFPDLHSELNLSSLELGDSALYFCASSVRSSDEPDTQYFGPGTRLTVL.

The chain links TRBV5-4 to TRBJ2-5, with 8 bases that match TRBD1. V trimming: 3 bases; J trimming: 5 bases; junction bases outside the gene matches: 9. The CDR3 has 15 residues. Looked up from germline, CDR1 is SGHNT and CDR2 is YYREEE (reference sequence). CDR3 DNA sequence: TGTGCCAGCAGCTCCACAGGACAGGGCAGGGAGACCCAGTACTTC. It yields the protein CASSSTGQGRETQYF. The full variable domain, its missing parts supplied by reference TRBV5-4 and TRBJ2-5, is ETGVTQSPTHLIKTRGQQVTLRCSSQSGHNTVSWYQQALGQGPQFIFQYYREEENGRGNFPPRFSGLQFPNYSSELNVNALELDDSALYLCASSSTGQGRETQYFGPGTRLLVL.

This sequence joins TRBV20-1 and TRBJ2-1; 10 nucleotides line up with TRBD2. The trim removed 3 bases at V and 3 bases at J, leaving 5 bases unmatched. This CDR3 spans 15 amino acids. Germline CDR1 is DFQATT and CDR2 is SNEGSKA (reference sequence). The CDR3 is CSASGQRGGYNEQFF. The CDR3 bases are TGCAGTGCTAGTGGGCAGCGGGGGGGCTACAATGAGCAGTTCTTC.

This clone was seen a single time. The CDR3 DNA reads TGTGCCAGCACACGACTCGGGGGCACCGGGGAGCTGTTTTTT. Protein: CASTRLGGTGELFF. V is TRBV2 and J is TRBJ2-2, with D maybe TRBD2 (6 bases). Germline V gives CDR1 SNHLY, CDR2 FYNNEI. Between the trimmed V and J ends, which lost 7 bases and 4 bases, there was a span of 13 bases. The CDR3 is made up of 14 amino acids.

The chain carries TRBV15 and TRBJ1-3; D is perhaps TRBD1 (6 bases). There are 14 residues in the CDR3. CDR1 and CDR2 from the germline V gene are LNHNV and YYDKDF (reference sequence). Trimming removed 4 bases from V and 2 bases from J, with 9 bases in between. CDR3 sequence: CATSTWTAGNTIYF. The DNA of the CDR3 is TGTGCCACCAGCACCTGGACAGCTGGAAACACCATATATTTT.

The table lists this clone with a few counts. CDR3 in DNA: TGTGCCAGCAGTCGCTCAGGCGGGGCCACCGGGGAGCTGTTTTTT. It encodes CASSRSGGATGELFF. This sequence joins TRBV6-4 and TRBJ2-2; D is possibly TRBD2 (6 bases). In germline, CDR1 is MRHNA, CDR2 SNTAGT. The V end was cut by 5 bases, the J end by 4 bases, with 14 bases between. CDR3 size: 15 residues.

This chain links TRBV24-1 with TRBJ2-1; D gene unclear. Per the germline V gene, CDR1 is KGHDR and CDR2 is SFDVKD. The ends were cut back, 3 bases at V and 9 bases at J, with 23 bases in the middle. CDR3 size: 17 residues. The CDR3 reads CATSDVGATSRDGEQFF. Written as DNA, the CDR3 is TGTGCCACCAGTGATGTAGGAGCTACCTCCCGCGACGGTGAGCAGTTCTTC.

The V and J genes are TRBV2 and TRBJ2-1, with D maybe TRBD2 (6 bases). The length of the CDR3 is 15 residues. Trimming removed 6 bases from V and 1 base from J, with 13 bases in between. Germline CDR1 is SNHLY and CDR2 is FYNNEI. The CDR3 is CASRWGERSYNEQFF. CDR3 in DNA: TGTGCCAGCAGGTGGGGGGAGCGGTCCTACAATGAGCAGTTCTTC.

J is TRBJ1-2 and V is TRBV12-3 or TRBV12-4; 7 bases match TRBD1. Trimming at V came to 3 bases and at J to 4 bases, leaving 2 bases not matched to a gene. The CDR3 has 13 residues. The CDR3 nucleotides read TGTGCCAGCAGTTTGACAGGGATCTATGGCTACACCTTC. Translated, it gives CASSLTGIYGYTF.

The V call is TRBV19, the J call TRBJ2-1, with TRBD1 matching 8 bases. This CDR3 region has 16 residues. V gave up 1 base and J gave up 4 bases; unmatched junction bases: 6. Germline CDR1 is LNHDA and CDR2 is SQIVND (reference sequence). CDR3 sequence: CASSIVRTGKYNEQFF. CDR3 DNA sequence: TGTGCCAGTAGTATAGTAAGGACAGGGAAATACAATGAGCAGTTCTTC.

In nucleotides, the CDR3 is TGTGCCAGCAGTGAAAGGCGGGAGGACGAGCAGTACGTC. Translation: CASSERREDEQYV. The J gene is TRBJ2-7, the V gene TRBV2, with 8 bases that match TRBD2. The V gene's germline CDR1 is SNHLY and CDR2 FYNNEI. V lost 2 bases and J lost 5; bases outside the gene matches: 2. This CDR3 is 13 amino acids long.

This clone occurred once. This rearrangement joins TRBV6-5 to TRBJ2-7, with a weak D call TRBD1 (6 bases). Germline loops: CDR1 MNHEY, CDR2 SVGAGI. This CDR3 has 14 amino acids. V dropped 7 bases and J dropped 3 bases, with 16 bases sitting between them. The CDR3 protein is CASKFNRVSYEQYF. The CDR3, as DNA: TGTGCCAGCAAATTCAACAGGGTAAGCTACGAGCAGTACTTC.